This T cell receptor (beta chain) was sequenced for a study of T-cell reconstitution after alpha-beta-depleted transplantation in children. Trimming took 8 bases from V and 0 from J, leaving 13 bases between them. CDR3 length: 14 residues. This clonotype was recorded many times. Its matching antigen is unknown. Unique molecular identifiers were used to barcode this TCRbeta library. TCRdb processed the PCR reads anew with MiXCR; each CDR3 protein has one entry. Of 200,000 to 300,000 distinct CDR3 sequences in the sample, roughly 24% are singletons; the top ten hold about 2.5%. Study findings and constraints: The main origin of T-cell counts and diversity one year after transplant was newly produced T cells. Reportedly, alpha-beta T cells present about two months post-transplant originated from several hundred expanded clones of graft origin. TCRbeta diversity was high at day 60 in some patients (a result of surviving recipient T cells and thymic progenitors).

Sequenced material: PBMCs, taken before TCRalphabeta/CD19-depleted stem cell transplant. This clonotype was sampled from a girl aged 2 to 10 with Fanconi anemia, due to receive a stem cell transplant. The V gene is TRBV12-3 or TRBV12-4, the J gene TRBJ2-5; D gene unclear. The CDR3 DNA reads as TGTGCCAGCGGGCAGCAAGTGTACCAAGAGACCCAGTACTTC. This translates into CASGQQVYQETQYF.